This T cell receptor (beta chain) stems from a study of blood T cell repertoires in COVID-19. Study-level background: Acute and convalescent COVID-19 specimens originated in the United States, Italy and Spain.

Study processing details: Reference gene primer amplification gave nucleated cell count estimates. The data were produced by immunoSEQ multiplex PCR, yet TCRdb's version contains in-frame clones alone and is incomplete. V and J calls and clone size are as listed in that table; D and trimming were resolved from the DNA. The sample carries about 110,000 clones, about 85% recorded once. The sample comprised peripheral blood. The receptor's source is a human donor in a cohort sampled during active COVID-19.

The DNA of the CDR3 is TGTGCCAGTAGTATTAGTCTCTACAATGAGCAGTTCTTC. Translated: CASSISLYNEQFF. The chain joins TRBV19 to TRBJ2-1; D is unresolved. CDR3 length: 13 residues. Deletions cut 3 bases from V and 3 bases from J, with 6 bases between. CDR1 is LNHDA and CDR2 is SQIVND in the germline V gene (reference sequence).